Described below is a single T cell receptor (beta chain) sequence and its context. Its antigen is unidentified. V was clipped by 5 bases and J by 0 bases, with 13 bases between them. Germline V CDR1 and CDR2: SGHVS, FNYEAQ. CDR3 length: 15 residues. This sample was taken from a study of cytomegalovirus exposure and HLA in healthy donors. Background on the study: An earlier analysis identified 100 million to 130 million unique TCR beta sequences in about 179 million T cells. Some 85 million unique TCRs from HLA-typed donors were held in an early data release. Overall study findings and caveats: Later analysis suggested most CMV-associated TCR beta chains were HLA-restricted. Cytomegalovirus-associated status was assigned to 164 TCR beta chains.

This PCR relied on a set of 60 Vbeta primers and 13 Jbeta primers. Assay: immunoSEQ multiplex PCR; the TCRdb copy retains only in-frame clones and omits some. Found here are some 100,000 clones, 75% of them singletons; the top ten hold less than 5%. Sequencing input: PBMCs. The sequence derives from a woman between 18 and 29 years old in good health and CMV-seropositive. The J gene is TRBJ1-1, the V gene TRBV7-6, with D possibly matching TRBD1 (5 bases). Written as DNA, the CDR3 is TGTGCCAGCAGCCCATCGTCAGGGATGAACACTGAAGCTTTCTTT. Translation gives CASSPSSGMNTEAFF.